One sample yielded the 30 T cell receptor beta chains listed below, sequenced in a study of blood T cells in healthy people across ages. A J-beta primer mix and a sample-barcoded 5' primer were used in a second PCR of about 7 to 11 cycles. TCRdb re-derived calls from the 5' RACE reads in MiXCR, one entry per CDR3 protein. This table has about 620,000 distinct CDR3 sequences, 52% appearing once. The specimen sequenced was blood. The receptors shown here come from a woman of 80 years or more in good health.

This clonotype was found many times. The J gene is TRBJ2-1, the V gene TRBV20-1; 8 nucleotides line up with TRBD2. The trim removed 4 bases at V and 5 bases at J, leaving 7 bases unmatched. CDR3 size: 14 residues. Germline V gene data show CDR1 as DFQATT and CDR2 as SNEGSKA (reference sequence). CDR3 coding DNA: TGCAGTGCTACACCAGGACTAGCTCACAATGAGCAGTTCTTC. Translated, it gives CSATPGLAHNEQFF.

The V call is TRBV29-1, the J call TRBJ2-1; D may be TRBD2 (6 bases). V was trimmed by 7 bases and J by 0 bases, leaving 13 bases between them. In germline, CDR1 is SQVTM, CDR2 ANQGSEA. There are 14 residues in the CDR3. This chain's CDR3 is CSGRDRSSYNEQFF. The CDR3 DNA follows: TGCAGCGGGAGGGACCGTAGCTCCTACAATGAGCAGTTCTTC.

The sample holds a few counts of this clonotype. The J gene is TRBJ1-2, the V gene TRBV5-1; D remains ambiguous. This CDR3 has 14 amino acids. Trimming took 7 bases from V and 2 from J, leaving 15 bases between them. Germline V gene data show CDR1 as SGHRS and CDR2 as YFSETQ. The CDR3 DNA reads TGCGCCAGCTTTCCGGTGCCTCGGAACTATGGCTACACCTTC. Amino acids: CASFPVPRNYGYTF.

The rearrangement uses TRBV29-1 and TRBJ2-3, with a weak D call TRBD2 (5 bases). Looked up from germline, CDR1 is SQVTM and CDR2 is ANQGSEA. The length of the CDR3 is 14 residues. With 3 bases removed from V and 5 bases from J, the gap between germline ends came to 15 bases. CDR3 region: CSVDDGPAVDTQYF. The CDR3 region has the DNA TGCAGCGTTGATGACGGACCAGCGGTAGATACGCAGTATTTT.

This clonotype was counted many times. This chain joins TRBV5-1 and TRBJ2-7, with 15 bases aligning to TRBD2. V gave up 2 bases and J gave up 3 bases; unmatched junction bases: 9. The germline V gene encodes CDR1 SGHRS and CDR2 YFSETQ. This CDR3 has 18 residues. DNA of the CDR3: TGCGCCAGCAGCTTCAGGGAAGGGACTAGCGGGAGGAACTACGAGCAGTACTTC. Protein sequence: CASSFREGTSGRNYEQYF.

Details on this clonotype: One end of the junction varies from germline; a read error may be responsible. The rearrangement links TRBV3-1 to TRBJ2-1; possibly TRBD2 for D (6 bases). The CDR3 length is 15 residues. CDR1 and CDR2 (germline): LGHDT, YNNKEL (reference sequence). Here the CDR3 DNA reads TGTGCTAGCAGCCCCCCGCGGGGTATGAACAATGAGCAGTTCTTC. Residues: CASSPPRGMNNEQFF.

This clonotype was detected many times. The V and J genes are TRBV6-6 and TRBJ2-1; D is possibly TRBD1 or TRBD2 (5 bases each). The CDR3 length is 13 residues. CDR1 is MNHNY and CDR2 is SVGAGI in the germline V gene (reference sequence). Trimming took 6 bases from V and 5 from J, leaving 11 bases between them. This CDR3 is CASRAGTHNEQFF. The CDR3 coding sequence is TGTGCCAGCAGGGCCGGGACCCACAATGAGCAGTTCTTC.

With respect to this clonotype: With a much larger clone just one base away, this may be a read error. The chain recombines TRBV29-1 with TRBJ2-1, with 10 bases aligning to TRBD2. TRBJ2-7 matches the DNA end more closely, so the J call is doubtful. The CDR3 extends over 13 amino acids. CDR1 SQVTM and CDR2 ANQGSEA come from the germline V gene. The CDR3 nucleotides read TGCAGCTTCGAGCGGGAGGGGTACAATGAGCAGTACTTC. Translated: CSFEREGYNEQYF.

The chain combines TRBV24-1 with TRBJ2-4, with D perhaps TRBD1 (6 bases). V shed 7 bases and J shed 12 bases, with 15 bases lying between them. The CDR3 covers 12 residues. Germline-derived CDR1 and CDR2 are KGHDR and SFDVKD. Here the CDR3 DNA reads TGTGCCACCAGCCAGGGGAGTAACCGTCAGTACTTC. Translated: CATSQGSNRQYF.

A remark on this clonotype: One end of the junction is discordant with germline, which a read error may explain. The chain links TRBV19 to TRBJ2-5, with TRBD1 as a possible D gene (6 bases). Judging by the DNA end, TRBJ2-4 fits better; the J call may be wrong. Germline V gene sequence: CDR1 LNHDA, CDR2 SQIVND (reference sequence). The CDR3 has 15 residues. This CDR3 is CTSSRAGDTKNIQYF. CDR3 in DNA: TGTACCAGTAGTCGAGCAGGGGATACCAAAAACATTCAGTACTTC.

As concerns this clonotype: The junction does not match germline at one end; this may be a read error. The rearrangement links TRBV6-2 or TRBV6-3 to TRBJ2-2; D is possibly TRBD1 or TRBD2 (5 bases each). The CDR3 runs 12 residues. Germline CDR1 reads MNHEY; CDR2 reads SVGEGT. The DNA of the CDR3 is TGTGCCAGCCTTTTGGACACCGGGGAGCGGTTTTTT. This sequence encodes CASLLDTGERFF.

This chain joins TRBV28 and TRBJ2-5, with D perhaps matching TRBD2 (5 bases). The CDR3 extends over 13 amino acids. Per the germline V gene, CDR1 is MDHEN and CDR2 is SYDVKM. Trimming took 6 bases from V and 1 from J, leaving 9 bases between them. In DNA form, the CDR3 reads TGTGCCAGCAGGTCCGGGGTCCAAGAGACCCAGTACTTC. The encoded protein is CASRSGVQETQYF.

On this clonotype itself: This may be a read error, as it is one base from a much larger clone. V is TRBV20-1 and J is TRBJ2-1; D is uncertain. The closer fit of TRBJ2-7 to the DNA end suggests the J call may be wrong. The CDR3 runs 15 residues. Per germline, CDR1 DFQATT and CDR2 SNEGSKA (reference sequence). DNA of the CDR3: TGCAGTGCTAGAGATACCCTAGTAGATTACAATGAGCAGTACTTC. Translating gives CSARDTLVDYNEQYF.

This clonotype is a singleton in its sample. This chain connects TRBV12-3 or TRBV12-4 to TRBJ1-1, with D possibly being TRBD1 (5 bases). The CDR3 totals 11 residues. V lost 4 bases and J lost 10, with 10 bases in between. The CDR3 protein is CASSSRGGAFF. As DNA, the CDR3 is TGTGCCAGCAGTTCAAGGGGAGGAGCTTTCTTT.

This clonotype has ten or more counts. The gene calls are TRBV20-1 and TRBJ1-2; no clear D gene. V was pared by 1 base and J by 4 bases, with 10 bases between. Germline-derived CDR1 and CDR2 are DFQATT and SNEGSKA (reference sequence). The CDR3 is made up of 13 amino acids. The CDR3 bases are TGCAGTGCTAGAGTACAGCCTCTCTATGGCTACACCTTC. It yields the protein CSARVQPLYGYTF.

V and J are TRBV10-3 and TRBJ2-3, with 10 bases fitting TRBD2. Germline V gives CDR1 ENHRY, CDR2 SYGVKD. There are 17 residues in the CDR3. The V segment lost 3 bases and the J segment 6 bases; nucleotides outside the gene matches: 12. The CDR3 DNA sequence: TGTGCCATCAGTGATTCCCTAGCGGGAGCATCTTTCGATACGCAGTATTTT. This encodes CAISDSLAGASFDTQYF.

This clonotype was counted at least ten times. V is TRBV2 and J is TRBJ2-1; D is perhaps TRBD2 (5 bases). The CDR3 sequence is 15 residues long. Germline loops: CDR1 SNHLY, CDR2 FYNNEI. V lost 8 bases to trimming and J lost 0 bases, with 14 bases between them. The CDR3 coding sequence is TGTGCCAGCGGTAAGCGGCTACCCTCCTACAATGAGCAGTTCTTC. Translating gives CASGKRLPSYNEQFF.

This clonotype was recorded a few times. The genes are TRBV3-1 and TRBJ2-3, with 12 bases lining up with TRBD2. V lost 4 bases, J lost 7 bases, and 12 bases stayed unmatched. The CDR3 extends over 17 amino acids. Germline CDR1 reads LGHDT; CDR2 reads YNNKEL (reference sequence). The DNA of the CDR3 is TGTGCCAGCAGCCTACATAGGACTAGCGGGGCGTCAAATACGCAGTATTTT. Encoded protein: CASSLHRTSGASNTQYF.

This clonotype was seen a handful of times. The chain carries TRBV12-5 and TRBJ2-7; the D is unclear. This CDR3 has 12 amino acids. The V gene lost 0 bases and the J gene lost 7 bases, with 7 bases spanning the gap. CDR1 and CDR2 (germline): LGHNT, FRNRAP. The CDR3 spells CASGLVHNEQYF. In DNA, the CDR3 is TGTGCTAGTGGTTTGGTACACAATGAGCAGTACTTC.

This clonotype has more than one count but fewer than ten. The V gene is TRBV11-2, the J gene TRBJ2-5; 10 bases match TRBD2. This CDR3 region has 16 residues. Germline-derived CDR1 and CDR2 are SGHAT and FQNNGV. V lost 0 bases, J lost 4 bases, and 5 bases stayed unmatched. CDR3 DNA sequence: TGTGCCAGCAGCTTAGATTCCAGCGGGGGGGGAGAGACCCAGTACTTC. Amino acids: CASSLDSSGGGETQYF.

This clonotype was seen just once. V and J are TRBV3-1 and TRBJ1-6; 9 nucleotides agree with TRBD1. The J segment lost 5 bases and the V segment lost 4 bases, leaving 3 bases of the junction unmatched. The CDR3 has 15 amino acids. CDR1 LGHDT and CDR2 YNNKEL come from the germline V gene (reference sequence). As DNA, the CDR3 is TGTGCCAGCAGCCGCAGGACAGGGGATAATTCACCCCTCCACTTT. It codes for CASSRRTGDNSPLHF.

This clonotype was counted once. This rearrangement joins TRBV12-3 or TRBV12-4 to TRBJ2-5, with a tentative D call TRBD1 (6 bases). Trimming left V 3 bases short and J 7 bases short, with 15 bases between. This CDR3 is built from 14 residues. DNA of the CDR3: TGTGCCAGCAGTTTGACAGGCGAGGTGGGGACCCAGTACTTC. It specifies CASSLTGEVGTQYF.

This clonotype was counted many times. This chain connects TRBV7-9 to TRBJ2-3; D remains unclear. V was clipped by 0 bases and J by 3 bases, with 4 bases between them. This CDR3 has 13 amino acids. From germline, CDR1 is SEHNR and CDR2 FQNEAQ (reference sequence). DNA of the CDR3: TGTGCCAGCAGCTTAGCAAAGACAGATACGCAGTATTTT. This codes for CASSLAKTDTQYF.

The chain links TRBV27 to TRBJ2-7, with D perhaps assigned TRBD1 or TRBD2 (5 bases each). The CDR3 is made up of 16 amino acids. The germline V and J ends were trimmed by 0 bases and 0 bases, with 12 bases remaining between them. Germline V gene data show CDR1 as MNHEY and CDR2 as SMNVEV (reference sequence). The CDR3 sequence is CASSLSVGRSSYEQYF. Written as DNA, the CDR3 is TGTGCCAGCAGTTTATCGGTGGGACGGAGCTCCTACGAGCAGTACTTC.

The chain links TRBV30 to TRBJ1-5; D gene uncertain. There are 11 residues in the CDR3. CDR1 is GTSNPN, CDR2 SVGIG, per germline (reference sequence). V was cut by 5 bases and J by 7 bases, with 9 bases left in between. The CDR3 region is CAWGGGQPQHF. The CDR3 DNA sequence: TGTGCCTGGGGAGGTGGGCAGCCCCAGCATTTT.

The CDR3 region is CSAPLTDSTRNTEAFF. As DNA, the CDR3 is TGCAGCGCCCCACTAACCGACAGTACAAGAAACACTGAAGCTTTCTTT. The chain carries TRBV29-1 and TRBJ1-1; D might be TRBD1 (5 bases). This CDR3 spans 16 amino acids. Trimming took off 7 bases at V and 2 bases at J, with 23 bases between the two ends. The germline gives CDR1 SQVTM, CDR2 ANQGSEA. Full variable domain (remainder filled in from reference TRBV29-1 and TRBJ1-1): SAVISQKPSRDICQRGTSLTIQCQVDSQVTMMFWYRQQPGQSLTLIATANQGSEATYESGFVIDKFPISRPNLTFSTLTVSNMSPEDSSIYLCSAPLTDSTRNTEAFFGQGTRLTVV.

This clonotype was counted at least ten times. The chain couples TRBV29-1 to TRBJ1-4, with a tentative D call TRBD1 (5 bases). Germline values: CDR1 SQVTM, CDR2 ANQGSEA. The CDR3 extends over 11 amino acids. V was pared by 4 bases and J by 7 bases, with 7 bases between. The CDR3 spells CSVGGFEKLFF. The CDR3 DNA reads as TGCAGCGTTGGGGGGTTTGAAAAACTGTTTTTT.

At least ten counts were recorded for this clonotype. The V gene is TRBV5-1, the J gene TRBJ2-1; perhaps TRBD1 as D (6 bases). The CDR3 has 18 amino acids. V lost 2 bases and J lost 0, with 18 bases in between. Germline CDR1 SGHRS, CDR2 YFSETQ. CDR3 coding DNA: TGCGCCAGCAGCTTCTTAGGACAGAGACAGAGCTCCTACAATGAGCAGTTCTTC. It is translated as CASSFLGQRQSSYNEQFF.

V is TRBV20-1 and J is TRBJ1-5, with 9 bases identical to TRBD1. Germline trimming cut 3 bases from V and 3 bases from J; bases unmatched to any gene: 6. The length of the CDR3 is 15 residues. CDR1 DFQATT and CDR2 SNEGSKA come from the germline V gene (reference sequence). The CDR3 nucleotides read TGCAGTGCTAGCCCCGGGACAGGGCTCAATCAGCCCCAGCATTTT. As protein: CSASPGTGLNQPQHF.

V is TRBV2 and J is TRBJ2-3, with TRBD2 as a possible D gene (7 bases). CDR3 length: 14 residues. Germline values: CDR1 SNHLY, CDR2 FYNNEI. V dropped 1 base and J dropped 4 bases, with 9 bases sitting between them. The CDR3: CASSEGGGPDTQYF. The DNA for the CDR3 is TGTGCCAGCAGTGAAGGGGGGGGGCCAGATACGCAGTATTTT.